Presented here are 23 T cell receptor beta chains from one specimen sequenced in a study of blood T cell repertoires in COVID-19. The assay was immunoSEQ multiplex PCR, and TCRdb's table has in-frame clones only and misses some. The repertoire holds about 240,000 clones, with around 88% as singletons. Sequenced: PBMCs or T cells enriched from blood (not recorded which). The receptors originated from a woman between 35 and 50 years old with acute COVID-19.

This chain connects TRBV3-1 (or the pseudogene TRBV3-2) to TRBJ2-7, with D perhaps TRBD2 (5 bases). In germline, CDR1 is LGHDT, CDR2 YNNKEL (reference sequence). CDR3 length: 13 residues. The germline V and J ends were trimmed by 0 bases and 7 bases, with 10 bases remaining between them. The CDR3 nucleotides read TGTGCCAGCAGCCAAGATCCGGGGATGGAGCAGTACTTC. It is translated as CASSQDPGMEQYF.

This clone was detected only once. This rearrangement joins TRBV3-1 (or the pseudogene TRBV3-2) to TRBJ2-2, with D possibly matching TRBD1 (6 bases). There are 14 residues in the CDR3. Germline CDR1 LGHDT, CDR2 YNNKEL (reference sequence). Trimming took off 6 bases at V and 2 bases at J, with 10 bases between the two ends. The CDR3 reads CASRQTGNTGELFF. The CDR3 DNA follows: TGTGCCAGCAGACAGACAGGAAACACCGGGGAGCTGTTTTTT.

The gene calls are TRBV7-8 and TRBJ2-1; TRBD2 matches at 11 bases. Germline V gives CDR1 SGHVS, CDR2 FQNEAQ. The CDR3 extends over 17 amino acids. V gave up 3 bases and J gave up 7 bases; unmatched junction bases: 11. The CDR3 is CASSFPILAGVRNEQFF. In nucleotides, the CDR3 is TGTGCCAGCAGCTTTCCCATACTAGCGGGAGTACGTAATGAGCAGTTCTTC.

The chain links TRBV5-4 to TRBJ2-1, with D tentatively TRBD2 (7 bases). Looked up from germline, CDR1 is SGHNT and CDR2 is YYREEE (reference sequence). The CDR3 spans 15 residues. Trimming stripped 2 bases from V and 8 bases from J, with 17 bases between. DNA of the CDR3: TGTGCCAGCAGCTTTCGGGGGGCAATTAAGGATGAGCAGTTCTTC. Translation: CASSFRGAIKDEQFF.

The chain uses TRBV27 and TRBJ2-7, with 12 bases lining up with TRBD2. In germline, CDR1 is MNHEY, CDR2 SMNVEV (reference sequence). The V segment lost 3 bases and the J segment 6 bases; nucleotides outside the gene matches: 12. The CDR3 has 17 residues. The CDR3 loop reads CASSFRGLAGTRREQYF. The CDR3 nucleotides read TGTGCCAGCAGTTTCCGAGGACTAGCGGGGACTCGCCGCGAGCAGTACTTC.

The chain joins TRBV14 to TRBJ1-4; D might be TRBD1 (5 bases). CDR1 is SGHDN and CDR2 is FVKESK in the germline V gene. V shed 4 bases and J shed 0 bases, with 12 bases lying between them. This CDR3 spans 16 amino acids. The DNA for the CDR3 is TGTGCCAGCAGCCCAACCGCGGGGGCAACTAATGAAAAACTGTTTTTT. Residues: CASSPTAGATNEKLFF.

The rearrangement uses TRBV14 and TRBJ2-3; 16 bases match TRBD2. The J segment lost 9 bases and the V segment lost 3 bases, leaving 3 bases of the junction unmatched. The CDR3 contains 15 residues. CDR1 and CDR2 from the germline V gene are SGHDN and FVKESK. CDR3 in DNA: TGTGCCAGCAGCCATGGGACTAGCGGGAGGGCAACGCAGTATTTT. This translates into CASSHGTSGRATQYF.

The V and J genes are TRBV6-1 and TRBJ1-3; D call uncertain. Germline V gene data show CDR1 as MNHNS and CDR2 as SASEGT. V lost 1 base to trimming and J lost 0 bases, with 10 bases between them. The CDR3 runs 16 residues. The CDR3 is CASSEGAPSSGNTIYF. In DNA form, the CDR3 reads TGTGCCAGCAGTGAAGGGGCACCGAGCTCTGGAAACACCATATATTTT.

This clone was detected a few times. The identical CDR3 is also encoded by other nucleotide sequences in the sample. The V gene is TRBV5-1, the J gene TRBJ1-1; D remains ambiguous. Germline V gene data show CDR1 as SGHRS and CDR2 as YFSETQ. The CDR3 runs to 14 residues. V was shortened by 0 bases and J by 1 base, with 7 bases between the two germline ends. The CDR3 nucleotides are TGCGCCAGCAGCTTGGCCGGAGGGAACACTGAAGCTTTCTTT. Protein product: CASSLAGGNTEAFF.

CDR3 sequence: CASSQDQAGPTFSYEQYF. The CDR3, as DNA: TGTGCCAGCAGCCAAGATCAAGCGGGACCGACCTTCTCCTACGAGCAGTACTTC. The rearrangement uses TRBV4-2 and TRBJ2-7, with TRBD2 matching over 7 bases. The germline V gene has CDR1 LGHNA and CDR2 YNFKEQ. The CDR3 sequence is 18 residues long. Unmatched junction bases numbered 11, after V lost 0 bases and J lost 0 bases.

CDR3 protein: CASSLGHTTPGLITYEQYF. The CDR3 coding sequence is TGTGCCAGCAGCTTAGGGCATACTACCCCGGGACTGATAACCTACGAGCAGTACTTC. This rearrangement joins TRBV11-3 to TRBJ2-7; tentatively, D is TRBD2 (6 bases). With 1 base removed from V and 2 bases from J, the gap between germline ends came to 24 bases. Germline V gene sequence: CDR1 SGHNT, CDR2 YENEEA. The CDR3 runs 19 residues.

The rearrangement joins TRBV5-1 to TRBJ2-1; D is ambiguous. Between the trimmed V and J ends, which lost 1 base and 5 bases, there was a span of 7 bases. Germline V gene lookup returns CDR1 SGHRS and CDR2 YFSETQ. The CDR3 has 13 residues. As DNA, the CDR3 is TGCGCCAGCAGCTTGCTACAGAACAATGAGCAGTTCTTC. Translating gives CASSLLQNNEQFF. Variable domain in full (rest from reference TRBV5-1 and TRBJ2-1): KAGVTQTPRYLIKTRGQQVTLSCSPISGHRSVSWYQQTPGQGLQFLFEYFSETQRNKGNFPGRFSGRQFSNSRSEMNVSTLELGDSALYLCASSLLQNNEQFFGPGTRLTVL.

The sample holds one count of this clone. The genes are TRBV20-1 and TRBJ1-1; D is perhaps TRBD1 (6 bases). Germline CDR1 DFQATT, CDR2 SNEGSKA (reference sequence). The ends were cut back, 3 bases at V and 1 base at J, with 15 bases in the middle. This CDR3 is built from 15 residues. This chain's CDR3 is CSASTDKGENTEAFF. The DNA of the CDR3 is TGCAGTGCTAGTACGGACAAGGGGGAGAACACTGAAGCTTTCTTT.

This clone turned up a few times. V and J are TRBV5-1 and TRBJ1-2; D is unclear. Germline CDR1 is SGHRS and CDR2 is YFSETQ. There are 12 residues in the CDR3. The V end lost 4 bases, the J end lost 2 bases, and 6 bases lay between the germline ends. Here the CDR3 DNA reads TGCGCCAGCAGCATACAGAACTATGGCTACACCTTC. Translation gives CASSIQNYGYTF.

This chain links TRBV18 with TRBJ2-7; D might be TRBD2 (5 bases). Deletions cut 6 bases from V and 3 bases from J, with 18 bases between. The CDR3 spans 15 residues. CDR1 is KGHSH, CDR2 LQKENI, per germline. CDR3 sequence: CASSSTPGSNYEQYF. In DNA form, the CDR3 reads TGTGCCAGCTCTTCAACTCCGGGATCGAACTACGAGCAGTACTTC.

The rearrangement uses TRBV6-6 and TRBJ1-5, with a possible D match to TRBD1 (5 bases). There are 14 residues in the CDR3. V lost 0 bases, J lost 5 bases, and 8 bases lay in between. Germline V gene sequence: CDR1 MNHNY, CDR2 SVGAGI (reference sequence). For the CDR3, the DNA is TGTGCCAGCAGTTACTCCGGGGGTCATCAGCCCCAGCATTTT. Translating it yields CASSYSGGHQPQHF.

The chain is built from TRBV6-5 and TRBJ2-1, with TRBD2 matching over 9 bases. After removal of 3 bases from V and 7 bases from J, the junction contained 7 bases not matched to a gene. Germline-derived CDR1 and CDR2 are MNHEY and SVGAGI. The CDR3 is 15 amino acids. The CDR3 DNA reads TGTGCCAGCAGTTATACAGCGGGAGGATCTAATGAGCAGTTCTTC. Protein product: CASSYTAGGSNEQFF.

This chain links TRBV14 with TRBJ2-1, with TRBD2 matching over 9 bases. This CDR3 has 18 residues. Germline CDR1 SGHDN, CDR2 FVKESK. V lost 1 base and J lost 4; bases outside the gene matches: 11. In DNA, the CDR3 is TGTGCCAGCAGCCAAGGGGTTAGCGGGAGAGGGAGGTACAATGAGCAGTTCTTC. It yields the protein CASSQGVSGRGRYNEQFF.

Comment on this clone: Other DNA sequences in the sample encode the same CDR3. Here the CDR3 reads CASSTQGYEQYF. CDR3 in DNA: TGTGCCAGTAGTACACAGGGCTACGAGCAGTACTTC. The chain links TRBV19 to TRBJ2-7; maybe TRBD1 (6 bases). The CDR3 totals 12 residues. Trimming removed 4 bases at V and 3 bases at J, with 7 bases between. Looked up from germline, CDR1 is LNHDA and CDR2 is SQIVND (reference sequence).

The chain joins TRBV29-1 to TRBJ2-7; no definite D call. CDR3 size: 11 residues. V lost 7 bases, J lost 5 bases, and 12 bases lay in between. The V gene's germline CDR1 is SQVTM and CDR2 ANQGSEA. CDR3 nucleotides: TGCAGCGCCCGAGATACCCACGAGCAGTACTTC. It translates to CSARDTHEQYF.

The J gene is TRBJ1-1, the V gene TRBV28; 7 positions match TRBD1. The CDR3 covers 13 residues. Looked up from germline, CDR1 is MDHEN and CDR2 is SYDVKM. V gave up 6 bases and J gave up 1 base; unmatched junction bases: 2. CDR3 in DNA: TGTGCCAGCAGAGACAGGGCGAACACTGAAGCTTTCTTT. This translates into CASRDRANTEAFF.

The chain links TRBV5-1 to TRBJ2-5; unclear D gene. Germline V gene data show CDR1 as SGHRS and CDR2 as YFSETQ. This CDR3 is built from 13 residues. Trimming took off 4 bases at V and 1 base at J, with 8 bases between the two ends. CDR3 sequence reads: CASSPRSQETQYF. The CDR3 DNA reads TGCGCCAGCAGCCCCAGATCCCAAGAGACCCAGTACTTC.

On this clone itself: This specimen includes other DNA sequences encoding the same CDR3. CDR3 DNA sequence: TGTGCCATCAGCAGGGAAAGCAATCAGCCCCAGCATTTT. Protein: CAISRESNQPQHF. V gene TRBV10-3 combines with J gene TRBJ1-5; possibly TRBD1 for D (5 bases). Germline V gene data show CDR1 as ENHRY and CDR2 as SYGVKD. There are 13 residues in the CDR3. V was clipped by 6 bases and J by 1 base, with 7 bases between them.